This is a list of T cell receptor beta chains from one sample in a study of cytomegalovirus exposure and HLA in healthy donors. Only in-frame clones appear in the TCRdb table, and some are missing; sequencing was by immunoSEQ multiplex PCR. The clone table shows some 84,000 clones, with the ten largest holding about 0.6%. Source material: PBMCs. These receptors came from a man aged 50 to 60 in good health and CMV-seronegative. The CDR3 runs from the conserved cysteine through the conserved F or W. A D gene is named only where the DNA matches it firmly.

cdr3_nt	cdr3_aa	j_call	d_call	cdr3_length	v_call
TGCGCCAGCAGCTTGTTGATCGGGGTGGGAACTGAAGCTTTCTTT	CASSLLIGVGTEAFF	TRBJ1-1	NA	15	TRBV5-1
TGTGCCAGCAGCGTGGTCAGGGCAGGGGGTGAAGCTTTCTTT	CASSVVRAGGEAFF	TRBJ1-1	TRBD1	14	TRBV9
TGCGCCAGCAGCTCCCAGACCTGGGGGGTGCAGACCCAGTACTTC	CASSSQTWGVQTQYF	TRBJ2-5	NA	15	TRBV5-1
TGCGCCAGCAGCTTGGTTCCGGGGGGGGCCAACGTCCTGACTTTC	CASSLVPGGANVLTF	TRBJ2-6	NA	15	TRBV5-1
TGTGCCAGCAGCTTTGGACAGAAAGAGACCCAGTACTTC	CASSFGQKETQYF	TRBJ2-5	NA	13	TRBV5-6
TGTGCCAGCACCTCGCTTGGGGGACTAAGCAACTATGGCTACACCTTC	CASTSLGGLSNYGYTF	TRBJ1-2	NA	16	TRBV27
TGTGCCAGCACGCCTCGGAGCGAATCCACAGATACGCAGTATTTT	CASTPRSESTDTQYF	TRBJ2-3	NA	15	TRBV9
TGCAGCGTTGTTTGGTTGGACAGGAAAGTCTCCTACGAGCAGTACTTC	CSVVWLDRKVSYEQYF	TRBJ2-7	TRBD1	16	TRBV29-1
TGTGCCAGCAGCGGGCGACAGGGGTCCCGCACCGGGGAGCTGTTTTTT	CASSGRQGSRTGELFF	TRBJ2-2	TRBD1	16	TRBV9
TGTGCCAGCAGCACGGGACAGAGCAATGGCTACACCTTC	CASSTGQSNGYTF	TRBJ1-2	TRBD1	13	TRBV7-2
TGTGCCAGCAGTGACTCGAATGCACAGACGCTTCCTCCCTACGAGCAGTACTTC	CASSDSNAQTLPPYEQYF	TRBJ2-7	NA	18	TRBV6-4
TGTGCCAGCAGTTACTCTATGCGACAAGAGACCCAGTACTTC	CASSYSMRQETQYF	TRBJ2-5	NA	14	TRBV6-5
TGTGCCAGCTCAGAAGACAGATTCTCGGCCGATACGCAGTATTTT	CASSEDRFSADTQYF	TRBJ2-3	NA	15	TRBV18
TGCGCCAGCAGCCAAGATACCGGGTATAGCACAGATACGCAGTATTTT	CASSQDTGYSTDTQYF	TRBJ2-3	NA	16	TRBV4-3
TGTGCCAGCAGCTCCGGGACAGGGTACTACGAGCAGTACTTC	CASSSGTGYYEQYF	TRBJ2-7	TRBD1	14	TRBV27
TGTGCCAGCAGCCGAGGATCTGGAAACACCATATATTTT	CASSRGSGNTIYF	TRBJ1-3	NA	13	TRBV2